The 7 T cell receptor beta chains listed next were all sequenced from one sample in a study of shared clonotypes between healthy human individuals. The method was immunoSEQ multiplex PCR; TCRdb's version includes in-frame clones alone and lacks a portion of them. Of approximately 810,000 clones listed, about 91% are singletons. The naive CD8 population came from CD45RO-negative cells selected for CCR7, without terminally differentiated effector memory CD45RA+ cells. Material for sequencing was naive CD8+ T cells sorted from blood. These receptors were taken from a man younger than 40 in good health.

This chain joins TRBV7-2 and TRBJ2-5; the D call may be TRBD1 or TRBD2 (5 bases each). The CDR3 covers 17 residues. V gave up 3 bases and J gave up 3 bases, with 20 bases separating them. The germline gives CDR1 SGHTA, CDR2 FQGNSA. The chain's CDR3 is CASSFYSPGRKKETQYF. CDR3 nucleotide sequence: TGTGCCAGCAGCTTCTACTCCCCGGGACGGAAAAAAGAGACCCAGTACTTC.

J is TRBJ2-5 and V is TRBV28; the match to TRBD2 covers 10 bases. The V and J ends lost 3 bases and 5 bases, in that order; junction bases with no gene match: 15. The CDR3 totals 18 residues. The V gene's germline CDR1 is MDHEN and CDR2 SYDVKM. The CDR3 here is CASSFSLLAGELPETQYF. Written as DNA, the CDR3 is TGTGCCAGCAGTTTTTCGCTCCTAGCGGGAGAATTGCCGGAGACCCAGTACTTC.

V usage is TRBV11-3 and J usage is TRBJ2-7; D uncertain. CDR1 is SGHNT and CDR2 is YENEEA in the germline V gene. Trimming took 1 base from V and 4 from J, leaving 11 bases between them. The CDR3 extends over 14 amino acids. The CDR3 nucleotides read TGTGCCAGCAGCTTAGTATACCAAGGATACGAGCAGTACTTC. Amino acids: CASSLVYQGYEQYF. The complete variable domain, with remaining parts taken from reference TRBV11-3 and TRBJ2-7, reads EAGVVQSPRYKIIEKKQPVAFWCNPISGHNTLYWYLQNLGQGPELLIRYENEEAVDDSQLPKDRFSAERLKGVDSTLKIQPAELGDSAVYLCASSLVYQGYEQYFGPGTRLTVT.

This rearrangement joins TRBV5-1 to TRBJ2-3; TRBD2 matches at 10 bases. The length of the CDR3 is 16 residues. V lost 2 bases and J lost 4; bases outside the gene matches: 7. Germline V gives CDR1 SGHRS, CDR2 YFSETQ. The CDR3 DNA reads TGCGCCAGCAGCTTCGCAGCGGGAGGGAGCGCAGATACGCAGTATTTT. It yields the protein CASSFAAGGSADTQYF.

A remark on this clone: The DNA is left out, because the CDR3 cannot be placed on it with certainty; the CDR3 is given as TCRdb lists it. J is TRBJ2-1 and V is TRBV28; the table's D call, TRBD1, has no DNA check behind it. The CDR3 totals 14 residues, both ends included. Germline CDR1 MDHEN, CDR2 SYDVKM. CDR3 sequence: CASSFQVSYNEQFF.

CDR3 region: CASSPLGNQPQHF. The CDR3, as DNA: TGTGCCAGCAGCCCTCTGGGGAATCAGCCCCAGCATTTT. The V call is TRBV27, the J call TRBJ1-5; D gene uncertain. The CDR3 spans 13 residues. V lost 6 bases and J 4 bases, leaving 10 bases between the germline ends. Germline V gene data show CDR1 as MNHEY and CDR2 as SMNVEV (reference sequence).

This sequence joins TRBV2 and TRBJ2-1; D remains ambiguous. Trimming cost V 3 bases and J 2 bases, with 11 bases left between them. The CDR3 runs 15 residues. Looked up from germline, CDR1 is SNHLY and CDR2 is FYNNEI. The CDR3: CASSDTSEPYNEQFF. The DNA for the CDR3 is TGTGCCAGCAGTGATACAAGCGAACCCTACAATGAGCAGTTCTTC.